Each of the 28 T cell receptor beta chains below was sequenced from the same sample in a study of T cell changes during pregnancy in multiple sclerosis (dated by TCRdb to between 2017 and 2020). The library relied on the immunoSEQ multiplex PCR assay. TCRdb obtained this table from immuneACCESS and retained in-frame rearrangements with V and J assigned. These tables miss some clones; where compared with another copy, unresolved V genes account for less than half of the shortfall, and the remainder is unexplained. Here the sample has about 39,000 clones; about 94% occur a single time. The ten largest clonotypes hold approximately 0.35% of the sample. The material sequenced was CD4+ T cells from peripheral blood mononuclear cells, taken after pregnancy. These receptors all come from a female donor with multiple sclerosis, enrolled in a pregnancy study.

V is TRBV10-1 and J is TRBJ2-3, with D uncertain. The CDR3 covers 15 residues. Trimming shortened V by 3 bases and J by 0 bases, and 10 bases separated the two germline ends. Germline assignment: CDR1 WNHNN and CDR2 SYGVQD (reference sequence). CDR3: CASSDAHTSTDTQYF. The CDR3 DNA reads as TGCGCCAGCAGTGACGCCCATACTAGCACAGATACGCAGTATTTT.

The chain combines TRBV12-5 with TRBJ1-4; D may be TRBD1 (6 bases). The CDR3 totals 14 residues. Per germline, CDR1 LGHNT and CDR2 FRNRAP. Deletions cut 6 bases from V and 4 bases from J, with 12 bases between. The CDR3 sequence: CASGVRTVNEKLFF. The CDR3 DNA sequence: TGTGCTAGTGGGGTGAGGACAGTTAATGAAAAACTGTTTTTT.

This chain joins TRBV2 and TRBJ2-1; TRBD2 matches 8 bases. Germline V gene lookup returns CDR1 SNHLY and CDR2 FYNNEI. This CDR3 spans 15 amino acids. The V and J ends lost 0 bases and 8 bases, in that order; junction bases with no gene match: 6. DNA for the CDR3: TGTGCCAGCAGTGAAGCGTGGCGGGGGGACGATGAGCAGTTCTTC. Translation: CASSEAWRGDDEQFF.

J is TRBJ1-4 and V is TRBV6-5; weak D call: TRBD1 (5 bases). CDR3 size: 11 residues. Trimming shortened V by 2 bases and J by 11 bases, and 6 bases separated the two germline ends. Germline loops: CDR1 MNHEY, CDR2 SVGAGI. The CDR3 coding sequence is TGTGCCAGCAGTTACCGGGGGAAACTGTTTTTT. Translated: CASSYRGKLFF.

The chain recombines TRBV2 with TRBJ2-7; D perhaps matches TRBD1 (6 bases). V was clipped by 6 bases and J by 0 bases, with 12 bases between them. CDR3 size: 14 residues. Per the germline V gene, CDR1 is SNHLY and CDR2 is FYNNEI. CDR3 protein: CASRQQGPSYEQYF. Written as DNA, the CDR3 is TGTGCCAGCAGACAACAGGGACCCTCCTACGAGCAGTACTTC. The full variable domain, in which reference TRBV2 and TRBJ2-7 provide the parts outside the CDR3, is EPEVTQTPSHQVTQMGQEVILRCVPISNHLYFYWYRQILGQKVEFLVSFYNNEISEKSEIFDDQFSVERPDGSNFTLKIRSTKLEDSAMYFCASRQQGPSYEQYFGPGTRLTVT.

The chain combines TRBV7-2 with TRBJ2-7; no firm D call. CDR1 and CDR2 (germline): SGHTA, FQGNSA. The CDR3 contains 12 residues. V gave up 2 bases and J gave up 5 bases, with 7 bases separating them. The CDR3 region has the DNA TGTGCCAGCAGCTTAAATAGCCACGAGCAGTACTTC. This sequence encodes CASSLNSHEQYF. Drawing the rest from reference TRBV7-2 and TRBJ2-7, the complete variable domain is GAGVSQSPSNKVTEKGKDVELRCDPISGHTALYWYRQSLGQGLEFLIYFQGNSAPDKSGLPSDRFSAERTGGSVSTLTIQRTQQEDSAVYLCASSLNSHEQYFGPGTRLTVT.

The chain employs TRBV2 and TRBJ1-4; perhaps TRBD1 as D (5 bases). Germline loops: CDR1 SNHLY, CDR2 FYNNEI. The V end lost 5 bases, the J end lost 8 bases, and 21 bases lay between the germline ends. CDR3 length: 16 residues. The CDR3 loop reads CASSQPSEGRDEKLFF. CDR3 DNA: TGTGCCAGCAGTCAACCGTCGGAGGGAAGGGACGAAAAACTGTTTTTT.

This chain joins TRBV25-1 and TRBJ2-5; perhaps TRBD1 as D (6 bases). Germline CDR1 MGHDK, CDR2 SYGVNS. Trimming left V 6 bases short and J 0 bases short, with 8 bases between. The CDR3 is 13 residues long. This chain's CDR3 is CASSGQNQETQYF. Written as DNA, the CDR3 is TGTGCCAGCAGCGGACAGAACCAAGAGACCCAGTACTTC.

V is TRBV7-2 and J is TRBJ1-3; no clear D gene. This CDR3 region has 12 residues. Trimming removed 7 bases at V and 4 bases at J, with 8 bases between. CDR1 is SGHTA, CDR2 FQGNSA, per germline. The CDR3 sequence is CASTRGGNTIYF. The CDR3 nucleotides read TGTGCCAGCACCCGGGGAGGAAACACCATATATTTT.

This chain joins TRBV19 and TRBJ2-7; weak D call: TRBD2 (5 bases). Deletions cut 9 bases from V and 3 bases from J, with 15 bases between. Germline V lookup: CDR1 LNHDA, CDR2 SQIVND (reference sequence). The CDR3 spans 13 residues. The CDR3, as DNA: TGTGCCAGGAGATCGGAGGTGCGCTACGAGCAGTACTTC. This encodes CARRSEVRYEQYF. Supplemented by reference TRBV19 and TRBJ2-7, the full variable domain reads DGGITQSPKYLFRKEGQNVTLSCEQNLNHDAMYWYRQDPGQGLRLIYYSQIVNDFQKGDIAEGYSVSREKKESFPLTVTSAQKNPTAFYLCARRSEVRYEQYFGPGTRLTVT.

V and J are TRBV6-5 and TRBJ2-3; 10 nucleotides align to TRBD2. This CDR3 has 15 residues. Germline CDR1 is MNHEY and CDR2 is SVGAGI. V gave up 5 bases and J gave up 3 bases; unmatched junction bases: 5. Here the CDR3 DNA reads TGTGCCAGCAGTCTCGTAGCGGGGGGTACAGATACGCAGTATTTT. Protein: CASSLVAGGTDTQYF.

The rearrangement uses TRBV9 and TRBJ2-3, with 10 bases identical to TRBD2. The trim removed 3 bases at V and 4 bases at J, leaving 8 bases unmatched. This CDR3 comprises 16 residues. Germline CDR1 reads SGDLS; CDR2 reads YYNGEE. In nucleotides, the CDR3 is TGTGCCAGCAGCGCGGGGCCAGCGGGGGGGCCAGATACGCAGTATTTT. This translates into CASSAGPAGGPDTQYF.

CDR3 DNA: TGTGCCAGCAGCATCCGGACTGTCACAGATACGCAGTATTTT. It specifies CASSIRTVTDTQYF. The rearrangement joins TRBV9 to TRBJ2-3; a weak D match, TRBD2 (5 bases). From germline, CDR1 is SGDLS and CDR2 YYNGEE. V lost 4 bases to trimming and J lost 2 bases, with 11 bases between them. The CDR3 consists of 14 residues.

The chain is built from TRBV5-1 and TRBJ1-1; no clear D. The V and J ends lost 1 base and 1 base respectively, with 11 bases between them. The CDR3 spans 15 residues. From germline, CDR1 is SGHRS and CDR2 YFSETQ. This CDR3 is CASSLPLGGNTEAFF. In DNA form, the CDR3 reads TGCGCCAGCAGCTTGCCCTTGGGAGGGAACACTGAAGCTTTCTTT.

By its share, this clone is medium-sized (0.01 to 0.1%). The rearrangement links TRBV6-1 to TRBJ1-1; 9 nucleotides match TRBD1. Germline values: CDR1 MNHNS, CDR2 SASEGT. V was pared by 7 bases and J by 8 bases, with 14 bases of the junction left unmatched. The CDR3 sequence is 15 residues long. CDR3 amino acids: CASKRGTGRVLEAFF. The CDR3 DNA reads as TGTGCCAGCAAGAGAGGGACAGGGAGAGTCCTAGAAGCTTTCTTT.

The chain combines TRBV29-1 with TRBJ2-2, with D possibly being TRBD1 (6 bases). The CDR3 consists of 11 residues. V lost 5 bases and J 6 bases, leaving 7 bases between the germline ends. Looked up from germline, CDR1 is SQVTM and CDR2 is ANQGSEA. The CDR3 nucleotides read TGCAGCGTTTCAGGGGCCGGGGAGCTGTTTTTT. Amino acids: CSVSGAGELFF.

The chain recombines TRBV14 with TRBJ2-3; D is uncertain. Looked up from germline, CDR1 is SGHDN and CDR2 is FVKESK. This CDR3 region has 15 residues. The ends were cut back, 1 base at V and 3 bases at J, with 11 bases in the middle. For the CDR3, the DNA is TGTGCCAGCAGCCAAGGAACGATCCGGACAGATACGCAGTATTTT. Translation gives CASSQGTIRTDTQYF.

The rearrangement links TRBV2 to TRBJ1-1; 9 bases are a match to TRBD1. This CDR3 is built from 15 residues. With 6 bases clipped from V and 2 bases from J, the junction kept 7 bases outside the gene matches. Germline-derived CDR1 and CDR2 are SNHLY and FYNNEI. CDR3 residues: CASRREGQGNTEAFF. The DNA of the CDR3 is TGTGCCAGCAGGCGAGAGGGACAGGGAAACACTGAAGCTTTCTTT.

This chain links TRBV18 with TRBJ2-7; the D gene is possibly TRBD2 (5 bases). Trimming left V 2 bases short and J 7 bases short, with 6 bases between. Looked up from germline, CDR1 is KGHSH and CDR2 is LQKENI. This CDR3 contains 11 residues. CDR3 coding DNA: TGTGCCAGCTCACCATCGGGGGAGCAGTACTTC. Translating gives CASSPSGEQYF.

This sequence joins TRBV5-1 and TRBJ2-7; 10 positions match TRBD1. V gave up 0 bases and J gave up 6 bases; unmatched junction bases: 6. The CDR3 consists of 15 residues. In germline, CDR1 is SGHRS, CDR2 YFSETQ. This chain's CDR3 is CASSLGTGGLGEQYF. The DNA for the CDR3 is TGCGCCAGCAGCTTGGGGACAGGGGGGTTGGGCGAGCAGTACTTC.

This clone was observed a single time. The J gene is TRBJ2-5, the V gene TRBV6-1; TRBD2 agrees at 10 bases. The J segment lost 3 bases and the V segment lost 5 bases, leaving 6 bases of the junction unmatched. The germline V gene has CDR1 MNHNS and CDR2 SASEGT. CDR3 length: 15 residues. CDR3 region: CASSKRLAGEETQYF. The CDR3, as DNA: TGTGCCAGCAGTAAGAGGCTAGCGGGGGAAGAGACCCAGTACTTC.

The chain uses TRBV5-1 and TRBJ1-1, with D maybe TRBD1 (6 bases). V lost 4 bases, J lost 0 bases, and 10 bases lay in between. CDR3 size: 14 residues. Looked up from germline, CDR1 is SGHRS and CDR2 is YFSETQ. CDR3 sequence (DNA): TGCGCCAGCAGCCTACAGGGCATGAACACTGAAGCTTTCTTT. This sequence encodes CASSLQGMNTEAFF.

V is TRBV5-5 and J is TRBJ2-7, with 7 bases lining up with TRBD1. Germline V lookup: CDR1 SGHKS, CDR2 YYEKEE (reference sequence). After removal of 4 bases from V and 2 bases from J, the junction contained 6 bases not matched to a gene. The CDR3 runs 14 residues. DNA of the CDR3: TGTGCCAGCAGCCATACTACAGGGGCCTACGAGCAGTACTTC. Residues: CASSHTTGAYEQYF.

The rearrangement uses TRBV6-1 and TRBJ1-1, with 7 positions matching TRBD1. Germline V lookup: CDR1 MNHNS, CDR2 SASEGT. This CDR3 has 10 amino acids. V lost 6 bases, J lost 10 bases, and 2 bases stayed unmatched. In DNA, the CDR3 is TGTGCCAGCAGAGGGGGCCCAGCTTTCTTT. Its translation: CASRGGPAFF.

CDR3 in amino acids: CASRPGAEAFF. CDR3 in DNA: TGTGCCAGCAGGCCAGGGGCTGAAGCTTTCTTT. The V call is TRBV6-1, the J call TRBJ1-1, with D perhaps matching TRBD1 (6 bases). With 6 bases removed from V and 6 bases from J, the gap between germline ends came to 8 bases. Germline V CDR1 and CDR2: MNHNS, SASEGT. The CDR3 runs to 11 residues.

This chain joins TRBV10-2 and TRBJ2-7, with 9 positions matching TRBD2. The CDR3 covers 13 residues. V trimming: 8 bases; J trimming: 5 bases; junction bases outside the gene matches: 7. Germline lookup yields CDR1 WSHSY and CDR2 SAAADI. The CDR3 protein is CASRRGGRNEQYF. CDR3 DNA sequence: TGCGCCAGCCGGCGGGGGGGCCGTAACGAGCAGTACTTC.

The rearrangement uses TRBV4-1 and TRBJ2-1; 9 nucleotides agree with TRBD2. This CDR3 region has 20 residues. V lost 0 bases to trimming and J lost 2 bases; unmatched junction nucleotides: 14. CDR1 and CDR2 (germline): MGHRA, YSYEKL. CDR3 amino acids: CASSQDPGGGAIPPYNEQFF. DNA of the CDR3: TGCGCCAGCAGCCAAGATCCGGGCGGGGGGGCGATCCCTCCCTACAATGAGCAGTTCTTC.

CDR3 in DNA: TGCGCCAGCAGCCAAGACGGGACAGGGAGGGCCAATGAGCAGTTCTTC. It specifies CASSQDGTGRANEQFF. This chain uses TRBV4-1 with TRBJ2-1; 9 nucleotides align to TRBD1. The CDR3 extends over 16 amino acids. CDR1 is MGHRA and CDR2 is YSYEKL in the germline V gene. J lost 6 bases, V lost 0 bases, and 6 bases had no gene match.